Described below is a single T cell receptor beta chain sequence and its context. The data stem from a study of blood T cell repertoires in COVID-19. Sequenced by immunoSEQ multiplex PCR; TCRdb stores in-frame clones only, minus some. The sample has 140,000 to 150,000 clones; about 79% are singletons. The sequenced sample was peripheral blood. The TCR originated in a man aged 60-69 years with active or convalescent COVID-19.

CDR3 protein: CAISEHPGTEAFF. The CDR3 DNA reads TGTGCCATCAGTGAACATCCGGGGACTGAAGCTTTCTTT. The chain employs TRBV10-3 and TRBJ1-1, with D uncertain. The V gene's germline CDR1 is ENHRY and CDR2 SYGVKD. This CDR3 region has 13 residues. V lost 3 bases and J 5 bases, leaving 10 bases between the germline ends.